The subject of this entry is one T cell receptor (beta chain). No antigen is known for it. A much larger clone lies a single base off, so this may be a read error. Here the CDR3 omits its conserved ending phenylalanine or tryptophan, so a read error is the likely source. Lymph node samples were obtained from the axillary draining lymph nodes of breast cancer patients. The record originates from a study of breast tumors, draining lymph nodes, adjacent tissues (dated by TCRdb to the mid-2010s). At the level of the whole study: TCR beta repertoires were compared across tumor, adjacent nontumor tissue and axillary lymph nodes obtained from breast cancer patients. In human breast cancer, the study set out to evaluate how tumor, surrounding tissue and draining lymph node repertoires relate to one another and whether T cells may move between these sites.

Instrument on record: Illumina HiSeq 2000. TCR beta chain libraries were generated by multiplex PCR amplification. High-throughput sequencing was used to analyze the amplified TCR beta chain products. TCRdb's own reprocessing of the public reads used fastp at Q25 and MiXCR and kept productive beta chains. Entries that share a CDR3 protein sequence are merged under the most common genes and DNA. The sample table shows under 150,000 distinct CDR3 sequences, and about 20% are seen once. The ten largest clones add up to roughly 4% of the sample. V and J are truncated by 4 bases and 5 bases respectively, leaving an intervening sequence of 16 bases. Based on the germline V gene, the CDR1 and CDR2 sequences are SGHRS and YFSETQ. The CDR3 comprises 14 residues, both ends counted. The CDR3 DNA has 42 bases and is translated from base 1. Study-wide conclusions, independent of this receptor: The data were considered consistent with most tumor T cells being derived from the lymph node and subsequently expanding within tumor tissue. In luminal-like breast cancer, tumor and nontumor tissue repertoires resembled each other significantly more than in basal-like breast cancer. T-cell repertoire diversity in tumors was found to be lower than in lymph nodes but higher than in nontumor tissue, and preferential V and J gene usage was observed. The study presented the conclusion that tumor T cells originate in lymph nodes as consistent with a hypothesis, not as something directly demonstrated.

Sequenced input: axillary lymph node tissue. The rearranged segments are TRBV5-1 and TRBJ2-7, and the D gene may be TRBD1, 5 bases matching. This clonotype was obtained from a female donor with breast cancer. Some clones in this sample may be carry-over from other donors' samples. Read as DNA, the sequence is TGCGCCAGCAGCCATACACAGGTTCCCCACGAGCAGTACCTC. Translated, this is CASSHTQVPHEQYL.